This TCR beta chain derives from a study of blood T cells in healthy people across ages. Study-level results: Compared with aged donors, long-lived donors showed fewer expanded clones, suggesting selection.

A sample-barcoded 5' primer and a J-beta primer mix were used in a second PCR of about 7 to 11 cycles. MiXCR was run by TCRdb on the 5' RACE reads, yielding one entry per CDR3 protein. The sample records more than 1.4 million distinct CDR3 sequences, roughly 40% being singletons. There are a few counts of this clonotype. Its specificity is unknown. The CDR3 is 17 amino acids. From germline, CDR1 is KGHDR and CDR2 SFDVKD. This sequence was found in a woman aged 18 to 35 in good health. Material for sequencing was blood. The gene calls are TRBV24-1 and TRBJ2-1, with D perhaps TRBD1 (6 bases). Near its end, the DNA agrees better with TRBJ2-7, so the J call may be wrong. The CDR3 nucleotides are TGTGCCACCAGTGATGTAAATACAGGGAGCTCCTACAATGAGCAGTACTTC. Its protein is CATSDVNTGSSYNEQYF.